A single sample is the source of the 17 T cell receptor beta chains below, sequenced in a study of OX40 agonist ivuxolimab in advanced cancers. Here immunoSEQ multiplex PCR was the method, and the copy in TCRdb shows in-frame clones only, minus some. Of about 27,000 clones listed, 80% to 90% were seen once; the top ten hold roughly 30%. This specimen was CD4+ or CD8+ T cells sorted from blood, taken in a trial of the OX40 agonist ivuxolimab. These receptors were collected from an adult with an advanced solid tumor such as melanoma, head and neck, liver or kidney cancer.

The chain couples TRBV18 to TRBJ1-2; D is unclear. The length of the CDR3 is 13 residues. V shed 2 bases and J shed 6 bases, with 10 bases lying between them. Germline lookup yields CDR1 KGHSH and CDR2 LQKENI. The CDR3 spells CASSPKGYDGYTF. The CDR3 DNA reads TGTGCCAGCTCACCAAAAGGGTACGATGGCTACACCTTC.

This chain's CDR3 is CASTSGAGVTYEQYF. The CDR3, as DNA: TGCGCCAGCACCTCGGGGGCAGGGGTCACCTACGAGCAGTACTTC. The V and J genes are TRBV5-1 and TRBJ2-7; either TRBD1 or TRBD2 may supply D (6 bases each). This CDR3 has 15 residues. Germline CDR1 is SGHRS and CDR2 is YFSETQ. Trimming stripped 6 bases from V and 2 bases from J, with 18 bases between.

The J gene is TRBJ2-1, the V gene TRBV7-3; 8 bases fit TRBD2. Germline V lookup: CDR1 SGHTA, CDR2 FQGTGA. V lost 0 bases to trimming and J lost 7 bases; unmatched junction nucleotides: 8. The CDR3 is 16 residues long. As DNA, the CDR3 is TGTGCCAGCAGCTTAACGGGATTAGCGGGATGGAATGAGCAGTTCTTC. Translating it yields CASSLTGLAGWNEQFF. The entire variable domain, with the rest obtained from reference TRBV7-3 and TRBJ2-1, is as follows: GAGVSQTPSNKVTEKGKYVELRCDPISGHTALYWYRQSLGQGPEFLIYFQGTGAADDSGLPNDRFFAVRPEGSVSTLKIQRTERGDSAVYLCASSLTGLAGWNEQFFGPGTRLTVL.

This clone has just one count. The chain uses TRBV5-5 and TRBJ2-7; tentatively, D is TRBD1 (6 bases). This CDR3 comprises 15 residues. V lost 0 bases, J lost 2 bases, and 12 bases lay in between. CDR1 and CDR2 (germline): SGHKS, YYEKEE (reference sequence). CDR3 in amino acids: CASSLGAGVPYEQYF. The CDR3 DNA sequence: TGTGCCAGCAGCTTGGGGGCAGGGGTCCCCTACGAGCAGTACTTC.

The rearrangement joins TRBV7-9 to TRBJ2-7; no clear D. Between the trimmed V and J ends, which lost 4 bases and 2 bases, there was a span of 9 bases. The CDR3 is 13 amino acids. Germline V gene data show CDR1 as SEHNR and CDR2 as FQNEAQ (reference sequence). The CDR3 DNA reads TGTGCCAGCAGCTCTAAAGGGCCCTACGAGCAGTACTTC. This gives the protein CASSSKGPYEQYF.

This chain links TRBV7-3 with TRBJ2-2; perhaps TRBD2 as D (5 bases). This CDR3 has 20 residues. Germline V lookup: CDR1 SGHTA, CDR2 FQGTGA. V lost 4 bases and J 0 bases, leaving 24 bases between the germline ends. CDR3 DNA sequence: TGTGCCAGCAGCTCTTCTGGTGTGGCTAGCTGGAACCCGAACACCGGGGAGCTGTTTTTT. It yields the protein CASSSSGVASWNPNTGELFF.

The chain joins TRBV27 to TRBJ2-7; 11 bases match TRBD2. Germline CDR1 and CDR2: MNHEY and SMNVEV (reference sequence). With 5 bases clipped from V and 2 bases from J, the junction kept 11 bases outside the gene matches. The CDR3 runs to 17 residues. CDR3 sequence (DNA): TGTGCCAGCAGTCTTTCTTTCGGGACTAGCGGACCCTACGAGCAGTACTTC. It yields the protein CASSLSFGTSGPYEQYF.

Relative to its sample, this clone is medium-sized. This rearrangement joins TRBV7-9 to TRBJ2-5, with D maybe TRBD1 (6 bases). Germline values: CDR1 SEHNR, CDR2 FQNEAQ (reference sequence). Trimming shortened V by 4 bases and J by 5 bases, and 23 bases separated the two germline ends. The CDR3 sequence is 17 residues long. CDR3 bases: TGTGCCAGCAGCTCTCGAGACCGGGACACAAGGGTGGAGACCCAGTACTTC. Translation gives CASSSRDRDTRVETQYF.

This chain joins TRBV7-8 and TRBJ1-3; a possible D gene is TRBD1 (5 bases). CDR1 and CDR2 (germline): SGHVS, FQNEAQ. The CDR3 has 18 amino acids. V was clipped by 1 base and J by 0 bases, with 16 bases between them. The CDR3 loop is CASSLVAGRVSSGNTIYF. The DNA of the CDR3 is TGTGCCAGCAGCTTAGTTGCGGGCAGGGTGAGCTCTGGAAACACCATATATTTT. The entire variable domain, with the rest obtained from reference TRBV7-8 and TRBJ1-3, is as follows: GAGVSQSPRYKVAKRGQDVALRCDPISGHVSLFWYQQALGQGPEFLTYFQNEAQLDKSGLPSDRFFAERPEGSVSTLKIQRTQQEDSAVYLCASSLVAGRVSSGNTIYFGEGSWLTVV.

V and J are TRBV7-2 and TRBJ2-1; 11 nucleotides agree with TRBD2. The germline gives CDR1 SGHTA, CDR2 FQGNSA. The CDR3 sequence is 18 residues long. V was pared by 6 bases and J by 3 bases, with 13 bases of the junction left unmatched. CDR3 DNA: TGTGCCAGCAGATACCCCGGGACTAGCGGAAACTTCTACAATGAGCAGTTCTTC. This codes for CASRYPGTSGNFYNEQFF. Looking up the rest from reference TRBV7-2 and TRBJ2-1 gives the full variable domain: GAGVSQSPSNKVTEKGKDVELRCDPISGHTALYWYRQSLGQGLEFLIYFQGNSAPDKSGLPSDRFSAERTGGSVSTLTIQRTQQEDSAVYLCASRYPGTSGNFYNEQFFGPGTRLTVL.

The gene calls are TRBV7-9 and TRBJ2-2; D remains unclear. Germline assignment: CDR1 SEHNR and CDR2 FQNEAQ (reference sequence). With 4 bases removed from V and 6 bases from J, the gap between germline ends came to 9 bases. This CDR3 contains 13 residues. The CDR3 DNA reads as TGTGCCAGCAGCTGGATCCGGGCCGGGGAGCTGTTTTTT. This translates into CASSWIRAGELFF.

The genes are TRBV18 and TRBJ1-2, with D possibly matching TRBD1 (6 bases). Germline values: CDR1 KGHSH, CDR2 LQKENI. V gave up 3 bases and J gave up 10 bases, with 18 bases separating them. The CDR3 loop spans 14 amino acids. In DNA, the CDR3 is TGTGCCAGCTCACCGGCCGTGGACAGTTATTTCTACACCTTC. Translating gives CASSPAVDSYFYTF.

V gene TRBV11-2 combines with J gene TRBJ2-1; tentative D call: TRBD2 (5 bases). Looked up from germline, CDR1 is SGHAT and CDR2 is FQNNGV. With 6 bases removed from V and 8 bases from J, the gap between germline ends came to 17 bases. The length of the CDR3 is 14 residues. CDR3 sequence (DNA): TGTGCCAGCAGTCAAGTTGCAGCGGCGGATGAGCAGTTCTTC. Its protein product is CASSQVAAADEQFF.

The chain couples TRBV28 to TRBJ2-5, with D possibly being TRBD1 or TRBD2 (5 bases each). Trimming shortened V by 6 bases and J by 4 bases, and 27 bases separated the two germline ends. Germline-derived CDR1 and CDR2 are MDHEN and SYDVKM. The CDR3 covers 18 residues. The CDR3 DNA sequence: TGTGCCAGCAGCCCTATGGCCCCGGGGCCAGTTGAGTTAGAGACCCAGTACTTC. Translating it yields CASSPMAPGPVELETQYF.

V and J are TRBV27 and TRBJ2-5; D might be TRBD1 or TRBD2, each matching 5 bases. This CDR3 spans 16 amino acids. The germline V gene has CDR1 MNHEY and CDR2 SMNVEV (reference sequence). The V end was cut by 4 bases, the J end by 5 bases, with 20 bases between. The chain's CDR3 is CASSSLGDRSGETQYF. CDR3 DNA sequence: TGTGCCAGCAGTTCACTGGGGGACCGATCGGGGGAGACCCAGTACTTC.

The chain couples TRBV10-1 to TRBJ1-1; no firm D call. Trimming removed 7 bases at V and 11 bases at J, with 14 bases between. CDR1 and CDR2 from the germline V gene are WNHNN and SYGVQD (reference sequence). This CDR3 region has 11 residues. In DNA form, the CDR3 reads TGCGCCAGCACTGACCGGGATGACGCTTTCTTT. Amino acid sequence: CASTDRDDAFF.

The CDR3: CASRSTGSAFF. As DNA, the CDR3 is TGTGCCAGCAGATCGACAGGTTCGGCTTTCTTT. V is TRBV6-5 and J is TRBJ1-1; a possible D gene is TRBD1 (6 bases). CDR3 length: 11 amino acids. V dropped 6 bases and J dropped 11 bases, with 13 bases sitting between them. CDR1 MNHEY and CDR2 SVGAGI come from the germline V gene.